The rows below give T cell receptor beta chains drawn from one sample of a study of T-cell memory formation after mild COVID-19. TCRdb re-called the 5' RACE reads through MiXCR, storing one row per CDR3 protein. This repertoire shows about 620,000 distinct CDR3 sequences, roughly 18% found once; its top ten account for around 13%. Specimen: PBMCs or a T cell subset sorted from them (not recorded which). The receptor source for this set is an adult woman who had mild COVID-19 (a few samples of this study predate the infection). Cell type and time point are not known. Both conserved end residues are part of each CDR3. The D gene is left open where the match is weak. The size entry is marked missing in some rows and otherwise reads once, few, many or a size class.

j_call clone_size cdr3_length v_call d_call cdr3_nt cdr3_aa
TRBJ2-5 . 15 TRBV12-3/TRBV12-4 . TGTGCCAGCAGATTAACAGGGAAGCTTCAAGAGACCCAGTACTTC CASRLTGKLQETQYF
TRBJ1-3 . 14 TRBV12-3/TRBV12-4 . TGTGCCAGCAGTTTTGGAAGGGGTGGAAACACCATATATTTT CASSFGRGGNTIYF
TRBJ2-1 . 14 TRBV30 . TGTGCCTGGAAGGTGGAGACCTTCTACAATGAGCAGTTCTTC CAWKVETFYNEQFF
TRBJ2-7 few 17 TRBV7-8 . TGTGCCAGCAGCTCCGAGATAGACGGGACTGGTCCCTACGAGCAGTACTTC CASSSEIDGTGPYEQYF
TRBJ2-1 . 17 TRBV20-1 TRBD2 TGCAGTGCTAGAGGTATTTCTAGCGGGAAACGACTGTATGAGCAGTTCTTC CSARGISSGKRLYEQFF
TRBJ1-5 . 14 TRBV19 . TGTGCCAGTAGTACTGGGCTGGGGAATCAGCCCCAGCATTTT CASSTGLGNQPQHF
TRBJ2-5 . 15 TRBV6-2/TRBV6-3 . TGTGCCACCAAACTACGGACTGCGGTCGGAGAGACCCAGTACTTC CATKLRTAVGETQYF
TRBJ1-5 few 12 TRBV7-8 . TGTGCCAGCAGCCCGGGGCGGCAGCCCCAGCATTTT CASSPGRQPQHF
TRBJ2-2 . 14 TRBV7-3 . TGTGCCAGCAGCACAACGACTGGTACCGGGGAGCTGTTTTTT CASSTTTGTGELFF
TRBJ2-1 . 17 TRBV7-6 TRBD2 TGTGCCAGCAGCCCAACAAGTACTAGCGGGGGGGGTAATGAGCAGTTCTTC CASSPTSTSGGGNEQFF
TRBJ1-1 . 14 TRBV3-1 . TGTGCCAGCAGCCGGGGGTCGTTGAACACTGAAGCTTTCTTT CASSRGSLNTEAFF
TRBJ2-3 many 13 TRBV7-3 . TGTGCCAGCAGCTTGGAACCAACAGATACGCAGTATTTT CASSLEPTDTQYF
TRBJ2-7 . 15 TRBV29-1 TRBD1 TGCAGCGTTGAAGGCCGACAGGGACCCACGGGCGAGCAGTACTTC CSVEGRQGPTGEQYF
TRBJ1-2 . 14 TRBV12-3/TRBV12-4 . TGTGCCAGCCCTCCTAAGGGGACGAACTATGGCTACACCTTC CASPPKGTNYGYTF
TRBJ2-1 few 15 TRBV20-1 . TGCAGTGCCACACCGCAAGGGGGGGTCTACAATGAGCAGTTCTTC CSATPQGGVYNEQFF
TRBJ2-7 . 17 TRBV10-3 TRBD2 TGTGCCATCAGTGAAGCACTAGCGGGCCGGTCCTCCTACGAGCAGTACTTC CAISEALAGRSSYEQYF
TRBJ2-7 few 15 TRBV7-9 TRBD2 TGTGCCAGCACCGTTAGCGGGGGGCACTCCTACGAGCAGTACTTC CASTVSGGHSYEQYF
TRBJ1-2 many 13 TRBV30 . TGTGCCTGGAGCCGGGACGGATTCTATGGCTACACCTTC CAWSRDGFYGYTF
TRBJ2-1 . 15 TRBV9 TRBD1 TGTGCCAGCAGGGGGGGGACAGGGAACTACAATGAGCAGTTCTTC CASRGGTGNYNEQFF
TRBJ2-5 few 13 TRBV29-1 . TGCAGCGTTGTGTGGGGTTCGGGAGAGACCCAGTACTTC CSVVWGSGETQYF
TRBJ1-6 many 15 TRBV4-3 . TGCGCCAGCAGCCGAAAGACAGTAGATAATTCACCCCTCCACTTT CASSRKTVDNSPLHF
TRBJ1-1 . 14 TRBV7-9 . TGTGCCAGCAGCTTAGCGCTGGCGAACACTGAAGCTTTCTTT CASSLALANTEAFF
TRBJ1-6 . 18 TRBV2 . TGTGCCAGCAGTGATCCGGGGCAGGGGACCCGCTATAATTCACCCCTCCACTTT CASSDPGQGTRYNSPLHF
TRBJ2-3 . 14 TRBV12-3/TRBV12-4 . TGTGCCAGCAGTTTAGTGGCGGTCACAGATACGCAGTATTTT CASSLVAVTDTQYF
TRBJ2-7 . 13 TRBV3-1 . TGTGCCAGCAGCCAAGATCCGTCGCGCGAGCAGTACTTC CASSQDPSREQYF
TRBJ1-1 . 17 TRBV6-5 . TGTGCCAGCAGTTACATAAATGCTGGGACCGGCAACACTGAAGCTTTCTTT CASSYINAGTGNTEAFF
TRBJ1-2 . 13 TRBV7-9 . TGTGCCAGCAGCTTAAGGGGGGATGGTGGCTACACCTTC CASSLRGDGGYTF
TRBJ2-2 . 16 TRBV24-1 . TGTGCCACCAGTGACCTATCGGCAGGGGGGACCGGGGAGCTGTTTTTT CATSDLSAGGTGELFF
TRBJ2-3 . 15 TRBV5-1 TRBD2 TGCGCCAGCAGCTTTCGGGGGGGTATCACAGATACGCAGTATTTT CASSFRGGITDTQYF
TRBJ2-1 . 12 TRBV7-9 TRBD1 TGTGCCAGCCGGGCGACAGGGAACGAGCAGTTCTTC CASRATGNEQFF
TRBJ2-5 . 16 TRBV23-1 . TGCGCCAGCAGTCAATCGGGCAGGGGGGGCCAAGAGACCCAGTACTTC CASSQSGRGGQETQYF